This TCR beta chain was obtained from a study of human T cells and chemical hapten exposure. This CDR3 is 15 amino acids long. V lost 0 bases and J 0 bases, leaving 7 bases between the germline ends. Germline values: CDR1 SGHRS, CDR2 YFSETQ. TCRdb passed the RACE reads through MiXCR, listing each CDR3 protein once. Of some 60,000 distinct CDR3 sequences in the sample, under 15% were seen once. Study-wide findings and caveats: Because they had alopecia, donors may respond immunologically unlike healthy people.

Described time point: patch test 3, about 24 weeks after DPC sensitization. Noted treatment: therapeutic diphenylcyclopropenone sensitization with weekly scalp DPC. This clonotype was detected only a few times. No antigen is known for it. The sample was whole blood, taken in connection with sensitization to the hapten diphenylcyclopropenone (DPC). The receptor was derived from a man aged 30-40 years with alopecia areata. Some clones in this sample may be carry-over from other donors' samples. The chain combines TRBV5-1 with TRBJ2-1; D is unresolved. The CDR3 loop is CASSLGASSYNEQFF. The CDR3 DNA is TGCGCCAGCAGCTTGGGGGCCTCCTCCTACAATGAGCAGTTCTTC.